This record looks at one T cell receptor (beta chain) sequence and its context. The table lists this clonotype with many counts. The clone's antigen remains unknown. A junction end diverges from the germline sequence, so it may reflect a read error. The source of the sample is a study of T cell repertoires in cytomegalovirus infection (dated by TCRdb to between 2019 and 2020). Describing the broader study: The HLA type of each donor mattered for the analysis, because public TCR beta signatures pointed to carriage of CMV infection along with the matching HLA type. Study-wide findings and limitations: The ex vivo response was dominated by HLA-C-restricted CMV-specific TCR beta clonotypes, which also provided the single most frequent clonotype in two of eight donors. In both this cohort and an independent cohort of 352 donors, the cumulative frequency of public TCR beta family members distinguished carriers of CMV infection plus the relevant HLA type.

The CDR3 measures 16 amino acids from cysteine to phenylalanine. Left in the record is the CDR3 DNA by itself, 48 bases read in frame from the first base. As encoded in the germline V gene (reference sequence), CDR1 is SEHNR while CDR2 is FQNEAQ. Sequenced using an Illumina HiSeq 1500. TCRdb itself trimmed the public reads at Q25 with fastp, ran MiXCR and retained productive beta chains. Records with the same CDR3 protein are collapsed into one entry carrying the most frequent genes and DNA. This sample lists more than 400,000 distinct CDR3 sequences; more than 20% were detected once. Together, the top ten hold less than 15% of the sample.

This sequence originates from a human donor in good health (CMV status not recorded). Some clones in this sample may be carry-over from other donors' samples. Here the chain combines TRBV7-9 and TRBJ2-1; 8 central nucleotides agree with TRBD2. The sequenced sample consisted of PBMCs. The CDR3 amino acid sequence is: CASRLEAGRDHNEQFF. The DNA reads as follows: TGTGCCAGCAGGTTAGAGGCCGGGAGGGATCACAATGAGCAGTTCTTC.